The source of this T cell receptor beta chain is a study of a mutant IDH1 vaccine in newly diagnosed glioma. Per the germline V gene, CDR1 is LNHDA and CDR2 is SQIVND (reference sequence). The V and J ends lost 3 bases and 0 bases, in that order; junction bases with no gene match: 4. This CDR3 is 15 amino acids long. Produced via immunoSEQ multiplex PCR; TCRdb's table is partial and in-frame only. The sample lists 50,000 to 65,000 clones; around 80% were seen once. Sample time point: baseline, week 1 (first vaccination visit). Stated treatment: pre-vaccination baseline after standard-of-care therapy. The source is a man aged 18 to 29 with glioma. V is TRBV19 and J is TRBJ1-1; 7 nucleotides align to TRBD1. The sample in question was PBMCs, obtained from a glioma patient treated with radiotherapy, temozolomide or both. The DNA of the CDR3 is TGTGCCAGTAGTATTCTCGACAGGGTGAACACTGAAGCTTTCTTT. It encodes CASSILDRVNTEAFF.